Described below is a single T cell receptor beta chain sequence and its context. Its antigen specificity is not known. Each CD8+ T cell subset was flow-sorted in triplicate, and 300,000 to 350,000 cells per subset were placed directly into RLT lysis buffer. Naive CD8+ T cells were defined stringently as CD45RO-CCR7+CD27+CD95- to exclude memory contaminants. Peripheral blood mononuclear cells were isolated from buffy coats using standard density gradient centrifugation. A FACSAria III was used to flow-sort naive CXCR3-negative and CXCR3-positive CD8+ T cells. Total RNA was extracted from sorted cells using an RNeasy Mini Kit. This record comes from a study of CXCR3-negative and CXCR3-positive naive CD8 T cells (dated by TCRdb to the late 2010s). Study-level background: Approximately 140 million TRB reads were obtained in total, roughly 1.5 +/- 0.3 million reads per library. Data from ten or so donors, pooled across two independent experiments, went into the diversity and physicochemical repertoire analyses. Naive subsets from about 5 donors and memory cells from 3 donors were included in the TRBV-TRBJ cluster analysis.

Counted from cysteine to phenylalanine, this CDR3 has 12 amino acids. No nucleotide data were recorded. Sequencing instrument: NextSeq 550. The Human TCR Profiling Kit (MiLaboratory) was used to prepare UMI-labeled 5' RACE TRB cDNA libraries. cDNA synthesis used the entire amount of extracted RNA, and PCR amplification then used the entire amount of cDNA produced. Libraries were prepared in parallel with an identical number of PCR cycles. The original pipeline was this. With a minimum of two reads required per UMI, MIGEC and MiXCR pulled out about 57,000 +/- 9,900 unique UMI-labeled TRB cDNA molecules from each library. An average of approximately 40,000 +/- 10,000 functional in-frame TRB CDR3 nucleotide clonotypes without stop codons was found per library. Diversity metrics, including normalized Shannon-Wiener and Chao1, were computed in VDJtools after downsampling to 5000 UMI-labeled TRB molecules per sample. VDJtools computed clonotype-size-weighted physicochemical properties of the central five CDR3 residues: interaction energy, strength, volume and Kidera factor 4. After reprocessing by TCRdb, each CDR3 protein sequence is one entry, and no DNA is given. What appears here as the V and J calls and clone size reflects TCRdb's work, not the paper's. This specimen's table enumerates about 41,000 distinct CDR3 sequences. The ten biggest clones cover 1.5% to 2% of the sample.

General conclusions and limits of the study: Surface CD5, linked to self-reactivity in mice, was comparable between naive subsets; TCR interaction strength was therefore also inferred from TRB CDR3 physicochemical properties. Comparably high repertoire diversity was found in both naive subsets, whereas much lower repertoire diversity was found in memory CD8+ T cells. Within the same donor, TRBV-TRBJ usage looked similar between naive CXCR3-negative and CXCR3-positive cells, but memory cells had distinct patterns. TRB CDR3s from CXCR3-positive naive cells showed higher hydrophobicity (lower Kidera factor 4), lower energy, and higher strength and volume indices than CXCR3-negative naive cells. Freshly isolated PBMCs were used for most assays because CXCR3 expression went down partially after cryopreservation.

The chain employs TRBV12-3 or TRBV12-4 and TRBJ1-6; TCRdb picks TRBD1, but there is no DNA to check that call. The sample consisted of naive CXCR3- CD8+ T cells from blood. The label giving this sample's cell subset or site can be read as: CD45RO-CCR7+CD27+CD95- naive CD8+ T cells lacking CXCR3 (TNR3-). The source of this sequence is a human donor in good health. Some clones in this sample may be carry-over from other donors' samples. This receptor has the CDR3 CASSPGTLPLHF.